This passage covers 26 T cell receptor beta chains from one sample sequenced in a study of human T cells and chemical hapten exposure. The time point denotes: patch test 3, about 24 weeks after DPC sensitization. Stated treatment: therapeutic diphenylcyclopropenone sensitization with weekly scalp DPC. TCRdb reanalysed the RACE reads using MiXCR and keeps one entry per CDR3 protein. The sample contains over 150,000 distinct CDR3 sequences, about a quarter of which appear only once. Sequencing used whole blood, obtained in connection with sensitization to the hapten diphenylcyclopropenone (DPC). These receptors all stem from a woman aged 18 to 35 with alopecia areata. Some clones in this sample may be carry-over from other donors' samples.

This clonotype was seen only a few times. V usage is TRBV21-1 and J usage is TRBJ1-5; the D segment call TRBD1 is taken from the table without a DNA check. TRBV21-1 is a pseudogene locus. CDR3 length: 16 amino acids. This chain's CDR3 is CASSAPGGMGNQPQHF. The CDR3 nucleotides are TGTGCCAGCAGCGCCCCCGGCGGGATGGGCAATCAGCCCCAGCATTTT.

The chain links TRBV7-9 to TRBJ2-2; no definite D call. The germline gives CDR1 SEHNR, CDR2 FQNEAQ (reference sequence). The CDR3 is 13 residues long. Trimming removed 6 bases from V and 4 bases from J, with 9 bases in between. In DNA form, the CDR3 reads TGTGCCAGCAGTTCATACCTCACCGGGGAGCTGTTTTTT. This translates into CASSSYLTGELFF.

This clonotype was recorded a few times. The chain joins TRBV2 to TRBJ2-2; D ambiguous. CDR1 and CDR2 (germline): SNHLY, FYNNEI. V lost 8 bases to trimming and J lost 1 base, with 5 bases between them. This CDR3 comprises 12 residues. CDR3 sequence: CASEGNTGELFF. CDR3 nucleotide sequence: TGTGCCAGCGAAGGGAACACCGGGGAGCTGTTTTTT.

The CDR3 DNA sequence: TGTGCCAGCAGTGAATTTCAGACAGGGATCTACAATGAGCAGTTCTTC. Its translation: CASSEFQTGIYNEQFF. The genes are TRBV25-1 and TRBJ2-1, with 7 bases identical to TRBD1. CDR3 length equals 16 residues. Germline loops: CDR1 MGHDK, CDR2 SYGVNS. J lost 3 bases, V lost 1 base, and 6 bases had no gene match.

CDR3 in DNA: TGCGCCAGCGGGGGGCATCACGGGGTGGTCACAGATACGCAGTATTTT. This codes for CASGGHHGVVTDTQYF. This chain joins TRBV5-1 and TRBJ2-3; D may match TRBD1 or TRBD2 (6 bases each). The germline V gene has CDR1 SGHRS and CDR2 YFSETQ. Trimming took 7 bases from V and 2 from J, leaving 20 bases between them. CDR3 length equals 16 residues. The complete variable domain, with remaining parts taken from reference TRBV5-1 and TRBJ2-3, reads KAGVTQTPRYLIKTRGQQVTLSCSPISGHRSVSWYQQTPGQGLQFLFEYFSETQRNKGNFPGRFSGRQFSNSRSEMNVSTLELGDSALYLCASGGHHGVVTDTQYFGPGTRLTVL.

This clonotype was observed a few times. The CDR3 nucleotides read TGTGCCAGCAGCTTGGAAAGGGACTACTACAATGAGCAGTTCTTC. As protein: CASSLERDYYNEQFF. The gene calls are TRBV5-6 and TRBJ2-1; the match to TRBD2 covers 7 bases. Looked up from germline, CDR1 is SGHDT and CDR2 is YYEEEE. CDR3 size: 15 residues. J gave up 3 bases and V 0 bases, and 3 bases lay outside the gene matches.

This clonotype came up a few times. This rearrangement joins TRBV27 to TRBJ1-5; 9 nucleotides align to TRBD1. Germline V gene lookup returns CDR1 MNHEY and CDR2 SMNVEV (reference sequence). Trimming took 4 bases from V and 2 from J; bases not matched to a gene: 6. The CDR3 contains 16 residues. The CDR3 DNA reads as TGTGCCAGCAGTTCCCGGGACAGGGTGGGCAATCAGCCCCAGCATTTT. It is translated as CASSSRDRVGNQPQHF.

The chain joins TRBV27 to TRBJ2-7; 7 bases align to TRBD1. The trim removed 6 bases at V and 6 bases at J, leaving 14 bases unmatched. This CDR3 comprises 15 residues. The germline V gene encodes CDR1 MNHEY and CDR2 SMNVEV (reference sequence). CDR3 nucleotides: TGTGCCAGCAGGTTTATTGACAGGGAGAGGGGCGAGCAGTACTTC. Protein product: CASRFIDRERGEQYF.

This clonotype has only a few counts. The chain couples TRBV11-1 to TRBJ2-7; D is perhaps TRBD1 (6 bases). The germline gives CDR1 SGHAT, CDR2 FQDESV (reference sequence). Trimming pared 5 bases from V and 6 bases from J, leaving 20 bases between. The CDR3 totals 15 residues. CDR3 sequence: CASSKQGLIVFEQYF. The CDR3 DNA reads as TGTGCCAGCAGCAAACAGGGTCTAATAGTCTTCGAGCAGTACTTC.

The table lists this clonotype with a few counts. The chain couples TRBV11-2 to TRBJ2-2; D ambiguous. Looked up from germline, CDR1 is SGHAT and CDR2 is FQNNGV. The CDR3 length is 14 residues. Between the trimmed V and J ends, which lost 5 bases and 1 base, there was a span of 8 bases. CDR3 DNA: TGTGCCAGCAGCCTCCTCGGGAACACCGGGGAGCTGTTTTTT. Translation gives CASSLLGNTGELFF.

This clonotype was found a few times. The V call is TRBV6-2 or TRBV6-3, the J call TRBJ1-6; D call uncertain. The CDR3 totals 12 residues. Trimming took 7 bases from V and 10 from J, leaving 11 bases between them. CDR1 is MNHEY and CDR2 is SVGEGT in the germline V gene. This CDR3 is CASTFGESPLHF. The CDR3 nucleotides are TGTGCCAGCACGTTTGGGGAATCACCCCTCCACTTT.

This clonotype was detected only a few times. The genes are TRBV4-3 and TRBJ1-2; 7 positions agree with TRBD1. CDR3 length: 14 residues. Germline CDR1 reads LGHNA; CDR2 reads YSLEER. The junction had 2 bases not matched to a gene; V was cut back by 0 bases and J by 4 bases. The CDR3 loop reads CASSQENRGYGYTF. Here the CDR3 DNA reads TGCGCCAGCAGCCAAGAAAACAGGGGCTATGGCTACACCTTC.

The chain is built from TRBV6-2 or TRBV6-3 and TRBJ2-1; possibly TRBD1 for D (5 bases). V was shortened by 7 bases and J by 7 bases, with 11 bases between the two germline ends. This CDR3 is built from 12 residues. The germline CDR1 and CDR2 sequences are MNHEY and SVGEGT. The CDR3 sequence: CASKAGLNEQFF. CDR3 bases: TGTGCCAGCAAGGCAGGGCTAAATGAGCAGTTCTTC.

A remark on this clonotype: This sequence may be a read error, since a much larger clone differs from it by one base. J is TRBJ1-1 and V is TRBV29-1; D not resolved. CDR3 length: 11 amino acids. Germline-derived CDR1 and CDR2 are SQVTM and ANQGSEA. CDR3 protein: CRVVRNTEAFF. CDR3 DNA: TGCAGAGTTGTTCGGAACACTGAAGCTTTCTTT.

This clonotype has more than one count but fewer than ten. The chain is built from TRBV20-1 and TRBJ1-2; D call uncertain. The CDR3 runs 11 residues. Looked up from germline, CDR1 is DFQATT and CDR2 is SNEGSKA (reference sequence). V lost 0 bases to trimming and J lost 3 bases, with 2 bases between them. CDR3 DNA sequence: TGCAGTGCTAGAGAGGACTATGGCTACACCTTC. Translated, it gives CSAREDYGYTF.

The chain has TRBV7-9 and TRBJ1-2; no clear D. Per the germline V gene, CDR1 is SEHNR and CDR2 is FQNEAQ (reference sequence). There are 14 residues in the CDR3. V lost 7 bases and J 4 bases, leaving 16 bases between the germline ends. The CDR3 spells CASTPKTNRYGYTF. As DNA, the CDR3 is TGTGCCAGCACCCCTAAGACAAACCGCTATGGCTACACCTTC.

About this clonotype: The conserved final phenylalanine or tryptophan is absent from the CDR3, which likely points to a read error. The chain has TRBV27 and TRBJ2-7; weak D call: TRBD1 (9 bases). Germline CDR1 MNHEY, CDR2 SMNVEV (reference sequence). The CDR3 runs to 15 residues. Trimming stripped 5 bases from V and 2 bases from J, with 16 bases between. The CDR3 region is CASSKRGTGTYEQYS. In DNA, the CDR3 is TGTGCCAGCAGTAAGCGGGGGACAGGGACCTACGAGCAGTACTCC.

The chain combines TRBV29-1 with TRBJ2-7, with D unclear. The CDR3 is made up of 15 amino acids. The germline V and J ends were trimmed by 7 bases and 2 bases, with 21 bases remaining between them. CDR1 is SQVTM, CDR2 ANQGSEA, per germline. The CDR3 region has the DNA TGCAGCGCTCTGGGTACTGGACCCGAGGCCTACGAGCAGTACTTC. Translation gives CSALGTGPEAYEQYF.

The chain combines TRBV5-4 with TRBJ2-7; D might be TRBD1 (5 bases). V lost 4 bases, J lost 0 bases, and 17 bases lay in between. The CDR3 length is 16 residues. From germline, CDR1 is SGHNT and CDR2 YYREEE (reference sequence). This chain's CDR3 is CASSPVGDSFSYEQYF. CDR3 nucleotides: TGTGCCAGCAGCCCCGTGGGCGACAGCTTCTCCTACGAGCAGTACTTC.

The chain couples TRBV7-2 to TRBJ2-3; 7 bases match TRBD1. Germline values: CDR1 SGHTA, CDR2 FQGNSA. V lost 1 base, J lost 4 bases, and 8 bases stayed unmatched. This CDR3 is built from 16 residues. The CDR3 DNA follows: TGTGCCAGCAGCTTAGTGGGGACAGCCTATTCAGATACGCAGTATTTT. It specifies CASSLVGTAYSDTQYF.

This clonotype has just a few counts. The chain combines TRBV5-1 with TRBJ2-4, with D possibly matching TRBD1 (6 bases). This CDR3 is 14 amino acids long. CDR1 is SGHRS, CDR2 YFSETQ, per germline. V was cut by 0 bases and J by 7 bases, with 11 bases left in between. CDR3 in DNA: TGCGCCAGCAGCTTGGTTGGGGGCGACAACATTCAGTACTTC. It specifies CASSLVGGDNIQYF.

This clonotype has just one count. The chain joins TRBV20-1 to TRBJ1-6; D may be TRBD1 (5 bases). The germline V gene encodes CDR1 DFQATT and CDR2 SNEGSKA (reference sequence). The CDR3 sequence is 16 residues long. V lost 5 bases and J 0 bases, leaving 14 bases between the germline ends. The CDR3: CSAPHQGGSYNSPLHF. The CDR3 nucleotides read TGCAGTGCTCCCCACCAGGGTGGCTCCTATAATTCACCCCTCCACTTT.

In this sample, this clonotype turned up once. The J gene is TRBJ1-2, the V gene TRBV5-1; 12 bases map to TRBD1. CDR3 length: 17 amino acids. The germline V gene encodes CDR1 SGHRS and CDR2 YFSETQ. J lost 7 bases, V lost 1 base, and 11 bases had no gene match. CDR3 amino acids: CASSLQLGQGAAIGYTF. CDR3 nucleotide sequence: TGCGCCAGCAGCTTGCAACTGGGACAGGGGGCAGCCATTGGCTACACCTTC. The whole variable domain, filled in from reference TRBV5-1 and TRBJ1-2, reads KAGVTQTPRYLIKTRGQQVTLSCSPISGHRSVSWYQQTPGQGLQFLFEYFSETQRNKGNFPGRFSGRQFSNSRSEMNVSTLELGDSALYLCASSLQLGQGAAIGYTFGSGTRLTVV.

The rearrangement joins TRBV20-1 to TRBJ1-2, with D unresolved. The V and J ends lost 3 bases and 1 base respectively, with 9 bases between them. Germline V CDR1 and CDR2: DFQATT, SNEGSKA (reference sequence). The CDR3 sequence is 13 residues long. For the CDR3, the DNA is TGCAGTGCTAGGGCGGTCCATAACTATGGCTACACCTTC. It codes for CSARAVHNYGYTF.

The chain has TRBV4-3 and TRBJ2-2, with TRBD2 matching 10 bases. Unmatched junction bases numbered 5, after V lost 6 bases and J lost 4 bases. From germline, CDR1 is LGHNA and CDR2 YSLEER. The CDR3 sequence is 15 residues long. The CDR3 spells CASRPRLAGTGELFF. As DNA, the CDR3 is TGCGCCAGCAGACCTAGACTAGCGGGCACCGGGGAGCTGTTTTTT.

The chain joins TRBV2 to TRBJ2-1; 11 bases line up with TRBD2. CDR3 length equals 16 residues. Germline loops: CDR1 SNHLY, CDR2 FYNNEI. J lost 6 bases, V lost 6 bases, and 10 bases had no gene match. CDR3 coding DNA: TGTGCCAGCAGCCATAGACTAGCGGGACCCTTCAATGAGCAGTTCTTC. Protein: CASSHRLAGPFNEQFF.